The 8 T cell receptor beta chains listed next were all sequenced from one sample in a study of T cells in Graves' hyperthyroidism and ophthalmopathy. Amplified TCR beta CDR3 regions derived from RNA transcripts. The TCR CDR3 was amplified in a first-round RT-PCR using the HTBI primer set. Via MiXCR, TCRdb re-called the multiplex PCR reads, giving one row per CDR3 protein. The sample lists under 250,000 distinct CDR3 sequences, 17% occurring once. Sequencing was performed on blood. The receptor source for this set is a woman between 45 and 60 years old with Graves' hyperthyroidism.

This clonotype was recorded at least ten times. The V and J genes are TRBV2 and TRBJ2-1; 9 nucleotides agree with TRBD2. Looked up from germline, CDR1 is SNHLY and CDR2 is FYNNEI. The CDR3 contains 18 residues. V was clipped by 6 bases and J by 1 base; unmatched bases: 13. The CDR3 bases are TGTGCCAGCAGATTCGTCGTGGGACTAGCAAAGTCCTACAATGAGCAGTTCTTC. It encodes CASRFVVGLAKSYNEQFF.

CDR3 in DNA: TGCAGCGTTGGGGGGCCTAGCACAGATACGCAGTATTTT. Its translation: CSVGGPSTDTQYF. This chain links TRBV29-1 with TRBJ2-3, with D perhaps TRBD1 (6 bases). The CDR3 has 13 residues. Trimming removed 4 bases from V and 0 bases from J, with 8 bases in between. Germline V gene data show CDR1 as SQVTM and CDR2 as ANQGSEA.

This clonotype was picked up many times. The chain couples TRBV14 to TRBJ2-1; no definite D call. Looked up from germline, CDR1 is SGHDN and CDR2 is FVKESK. The CDR3 contains 13 residues. Trimming pared 4 bases from V and 4 bases from J, leaving 8 bases between. CDR3 in DNA: TGTGCCAGCAGCCTACATGGGTACAATGAGCAGTTCTTC. Its translation is CASSLHGYNEQFF.

In its sample, this clonotype was seen a few times. The chain combines TRBV6-1 with TRBJ1-5, with TRBD1 as a possible D gene (5 bases). Germline CDR1 is MNHNS and CDR2 is SASEGT. Trimming shortened V by 3 bases and J by 2 bases, and 11 bases separated the two germline ends. There are 15 residues in the CDR3. Here the CDR3 DNA reads TGTGCCAGCAGTGAGGGGGGGTTGGGCAATCAGCCCCAGCATTTT. Translation gives CASSEGGLGNQPQHF.

This clonotype has a count of ten or more. The chain carries TRBV27 and TRBJ2-3; D unclear. CDR3 length: 15 amino acids. Trimming removed 4 bases at V and 2 bases at J, with 13 bases between. Per germline, CDR1 MNHEY and CDR2 SMNVEV (reference sequence). As DNA, the CDR3 is TGTGCCAGCAGTTCCCTCCCCCCAGACACAGATACGCAGTATTTT. This translates into CASSSLPPDTDTQYF.

About this clonotype: A much larger clone lies a single base off, so this may be a read error. The rearrangement links TRBV20-1 to TRBJ2-3; TRBD2 matches at 8 bases. This CDR3 comprises 15 residues. From germline, CDR1 is DFQATT and CDR2 SNEGSKA (reference sequence). V was pared by 5 bases and J by 0 bases, with 7 bases of the junction left unmatched. CDR3 region: CSAGLAGGSTDTQYF. The CDR3, as DNA: TGCAGTGCTGGACTAGCTGGCGGAAGCACAGATACGCAGTATTTT.

For this clonotype: A much bigger clone sits one base away, suggesting this may be a read error. This chain joins TRBV27 and TRBJ1-1, with D possibly TRBD1 on 5 matching bases. This CDR3 contains 17 residues. The V and J ends lost 6 bases and 2 bases respectively, with 22 bases between them. Germline V gives CDR1 MNHEY, CDR2 SMNVEV (reference sequence). This CDR3 reads CASSQDYGTGANTEAFF. DNA of the CDR3: TGTGCCAGCAGCCAGGATTATGGAACAGGCGCTAACACTGAAGCTTTCTTT.

V usage is TRBV6-1 and J usage is TRBJ2-3; 10 bases are shared with TRBD1. With 6 bases clipped from V and 3 bases from J, the junction kept 6 bases outside the gene matches. In germline, CDR1 is MNHNS, CDR2 SASEGT. This CDR3 is 15 amino acids long. Here the CDR3 DNA reads TGTGCCAGCAGCATGGGGGGACAGGGGACAGATACGCAGTATTTT. Its translation is CASSMGGQGTDTQYF.